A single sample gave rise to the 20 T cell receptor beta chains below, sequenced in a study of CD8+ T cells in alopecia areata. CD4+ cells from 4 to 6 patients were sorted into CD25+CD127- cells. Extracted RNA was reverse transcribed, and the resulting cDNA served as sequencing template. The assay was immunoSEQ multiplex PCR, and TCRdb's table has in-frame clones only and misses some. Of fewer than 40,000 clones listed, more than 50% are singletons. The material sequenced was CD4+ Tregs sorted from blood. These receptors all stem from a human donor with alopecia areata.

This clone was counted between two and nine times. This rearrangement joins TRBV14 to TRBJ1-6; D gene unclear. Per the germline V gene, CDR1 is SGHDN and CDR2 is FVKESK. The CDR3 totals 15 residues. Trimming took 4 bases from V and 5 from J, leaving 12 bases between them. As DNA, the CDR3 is TGTGCCAGCAGCCTGGGAGGAGCTAATAATTCACCCCTCCACTTT. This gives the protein CASSLGGANNSPLHF.

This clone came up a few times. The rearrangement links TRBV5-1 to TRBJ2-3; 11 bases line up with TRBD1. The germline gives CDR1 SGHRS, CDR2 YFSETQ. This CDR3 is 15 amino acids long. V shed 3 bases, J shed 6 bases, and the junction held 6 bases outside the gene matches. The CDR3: CASSWWTGGIDTQYF. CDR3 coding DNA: TGCGCCAGCAGCTGGTGGACAGGGGGCATCGATACGCAGTATTTT.

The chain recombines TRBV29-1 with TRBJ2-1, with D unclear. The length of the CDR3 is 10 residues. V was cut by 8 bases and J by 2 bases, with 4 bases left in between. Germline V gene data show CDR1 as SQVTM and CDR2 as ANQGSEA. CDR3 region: CSTAYNEQFF. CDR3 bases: TGCAGCACAGCCTACAATGAGCAGTTCTTC.

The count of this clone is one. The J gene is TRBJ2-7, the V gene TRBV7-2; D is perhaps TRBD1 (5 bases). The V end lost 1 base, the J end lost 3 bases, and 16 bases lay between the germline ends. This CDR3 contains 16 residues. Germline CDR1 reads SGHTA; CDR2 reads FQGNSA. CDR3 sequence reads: CASSLVSSGLLYEQYF. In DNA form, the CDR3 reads TGTGCCAGCAGCTTAGTAAGTTCAGGGCTGCTCTACGAGCAGTACTTC.

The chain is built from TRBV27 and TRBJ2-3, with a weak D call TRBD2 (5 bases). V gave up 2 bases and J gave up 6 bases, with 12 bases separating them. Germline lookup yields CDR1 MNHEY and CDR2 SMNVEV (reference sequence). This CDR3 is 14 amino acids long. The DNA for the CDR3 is TGTGCCAGCAGTTTAGGACGGACTTTCGATACGCAGTATTTT. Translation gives CASSLGRTFDTQYF.

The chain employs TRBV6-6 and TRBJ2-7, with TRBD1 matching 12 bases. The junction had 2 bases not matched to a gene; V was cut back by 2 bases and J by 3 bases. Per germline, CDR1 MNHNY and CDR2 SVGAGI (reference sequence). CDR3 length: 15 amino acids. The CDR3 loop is CASSYGTGGGYEQYF. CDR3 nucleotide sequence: TGTGCCAGCAGTTACGGGACAGGGGGCGGCTACGAGCAGTACTTC.

CDR3 sequence (DNA): TGTGCCAGCAGACCCCAGCTGGGGGGGCGGGAGACCCAGTACTTC. Its translation: CASRPQLGGRETQYF. The chain recombines TRBV7-8 with TRBJ2-5; weak D call: TRBD2 (7 bases). This CDR3 region has 15 residues. Trimming removed 6 bases at V and 5 bases at J, with 19 bases between. Per germline, CDR1 SGHVS and CDR2 FQNEAQ.

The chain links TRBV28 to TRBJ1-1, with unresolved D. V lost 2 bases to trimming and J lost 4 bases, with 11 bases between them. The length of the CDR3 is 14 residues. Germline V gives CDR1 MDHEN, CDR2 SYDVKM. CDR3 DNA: TGTGCCAGCAGTTTAAGGGCGAGGAGCACTGAAGCTTTCTTT. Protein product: CASSLRARSTEAFF.

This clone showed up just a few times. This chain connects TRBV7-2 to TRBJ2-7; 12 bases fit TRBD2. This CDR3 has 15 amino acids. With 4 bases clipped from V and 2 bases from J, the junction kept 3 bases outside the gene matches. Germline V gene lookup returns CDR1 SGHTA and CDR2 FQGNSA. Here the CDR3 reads CASSSLAGGPYEQYF. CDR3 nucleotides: TGTGCCAGCAGCTCTCTAGCGGGAGGGCCCTACGAGCAGTACTTC.

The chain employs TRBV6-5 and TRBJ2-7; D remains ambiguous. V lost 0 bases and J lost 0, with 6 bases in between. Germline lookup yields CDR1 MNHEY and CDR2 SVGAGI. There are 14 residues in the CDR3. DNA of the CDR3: TGTGCCAGCAGTTACTCGCAAATCTCCTACGAGCAGTACTTC. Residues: CASSYSQISYEQYF.

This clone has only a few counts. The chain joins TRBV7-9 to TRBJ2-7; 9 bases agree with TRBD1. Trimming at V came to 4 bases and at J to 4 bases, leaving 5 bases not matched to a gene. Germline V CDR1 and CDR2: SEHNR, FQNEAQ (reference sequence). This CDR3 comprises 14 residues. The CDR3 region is CASSSRDRVYEQYF. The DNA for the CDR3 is TGTGCCAGCAGCTCTAGGGACAGGGTGTACGAGCAGTACTTC. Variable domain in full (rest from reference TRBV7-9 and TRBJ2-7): DTGVSQNPRHKITKRGQNVTFRCDPISEHNRLYWYRQTLGQGPEFLTYFQNEAQLEKSRLLSDRFSAERPKGSFSTLEIQRTEQGDSAMYLCASSSRDRVYEQYFGPGTRLTVT.

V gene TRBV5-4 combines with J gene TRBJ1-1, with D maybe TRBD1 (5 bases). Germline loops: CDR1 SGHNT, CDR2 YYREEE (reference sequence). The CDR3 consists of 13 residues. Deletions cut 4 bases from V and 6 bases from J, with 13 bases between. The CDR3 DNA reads TGTGCCAGCAGCCTTACAGGAGTCGCTGAAGCTTTCTTT. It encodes CASSLTGVAEAFF. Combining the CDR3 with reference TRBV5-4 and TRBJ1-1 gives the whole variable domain ETGVTQSPTHLIKTRGQQVTLRCSSQSGHNTVSWYQQALGQGPQFIFQYYREEENGRGNFPPRFSGLQFPNYSSELNVNALELDDSALYLCASSLTGVAEAFFGQGTRLTVV.

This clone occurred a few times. CDR3 bases: TGTGCCAGCAGCTTTCAAGGGACCGCGTTGAACGAGCAGTACTTC. It is translated as CASSFQGTALNEQYF. This chain connects TRBV7-9 to TRBJ2-7; the D gene could be TRBD1 or TRBD2 (5 bases each). Germline V lookup: CDR1 SEHNR, CDR2 FQNEAQ (reference sequence). Trimming cost V 3 bases and J 5 bases, with 17 bases left between them. CDR3 length equals 15 residues.

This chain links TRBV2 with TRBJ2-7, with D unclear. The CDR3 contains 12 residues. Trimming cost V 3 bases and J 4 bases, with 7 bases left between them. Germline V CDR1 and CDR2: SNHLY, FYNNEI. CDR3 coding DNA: TGTGCCAGCAGTGATCTCGTTTACGAGCAGTACTTC. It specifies CASSDLVYEQYF.

The CDR3 protein is CASSLEDRANTGELFF. The CDR3 DNA follows: TGTGCCAGCAGCTTGGAGGACAGAGCGAACACCGGGGAGCTGTTTTTT. The gene calls are TRBV5-8 and TRBJ2-2; TRBD1 is a possible D gene (6 bases). Germline assignment: CDR1 SGHTS and CDR2 YDEGEE. The CDR3 has 16 residues. V lost 0 bases to trimming and J lost 0 bases, with 9 bases between them.

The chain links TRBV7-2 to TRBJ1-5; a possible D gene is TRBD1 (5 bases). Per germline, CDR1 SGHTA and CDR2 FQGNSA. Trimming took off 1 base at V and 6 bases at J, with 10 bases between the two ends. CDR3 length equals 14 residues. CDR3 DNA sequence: TGTGCCAGCAGCTTAGTGGGGCTCCGTCAGCCCCAGCATTTT. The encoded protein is CASSLVGLRQPQHF.

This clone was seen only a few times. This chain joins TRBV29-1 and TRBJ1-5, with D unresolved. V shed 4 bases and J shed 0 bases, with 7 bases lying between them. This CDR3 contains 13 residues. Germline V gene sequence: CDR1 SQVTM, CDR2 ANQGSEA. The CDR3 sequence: CSVAPDSNQPQHF. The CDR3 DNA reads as TGCAGCGTTGCTCCAGATAGCAATCAGCCCCAGCATTTT.

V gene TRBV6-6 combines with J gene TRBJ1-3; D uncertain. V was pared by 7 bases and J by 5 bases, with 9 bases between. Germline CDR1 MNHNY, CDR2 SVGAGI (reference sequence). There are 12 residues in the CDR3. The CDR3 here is CASTASRNTIYF. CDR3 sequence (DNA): TGTGCCAGCACGGCATCCCGAAACACCATATATTTT.

CDR3 amino acids: CASSSSSTGTGIYGYTF. Here the CDR3 DNA reads TGTGCCAGCAGCTCTTCATCGACCGGGACAGGGATCTATGGCTACACCTTC. The chain recombines TRBV7-8 with TRBJ1-2, with 9 bases identical to TRBD1. The CDR3 is made up of 17 amino acids. With 4 bases clipped from V and 4 bases from J, the junction kept 13 bases outside the gene matches. CDR1 is SGHVS, CDR2 FQNEAQ, per germline.

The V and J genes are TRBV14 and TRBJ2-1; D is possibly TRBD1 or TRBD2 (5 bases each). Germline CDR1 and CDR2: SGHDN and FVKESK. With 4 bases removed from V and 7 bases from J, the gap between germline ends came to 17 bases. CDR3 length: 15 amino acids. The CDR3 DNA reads TGTGCCAGCAGCCCAGGACGAGGGGCAAGAAATGAGCAGTTCTTC. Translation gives CASSPGRGARNEQFF. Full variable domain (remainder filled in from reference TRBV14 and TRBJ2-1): EAGVTQFPSHSVIEKGQTVTLRCDPISGHDNLYWYRRVMGKEIKFLLHFVKESKQDESGMPNNRFLAERTGGTYSTLKVQPAELEDSGVYFCASSPGRGARNEQFFGPGTRLTVL.